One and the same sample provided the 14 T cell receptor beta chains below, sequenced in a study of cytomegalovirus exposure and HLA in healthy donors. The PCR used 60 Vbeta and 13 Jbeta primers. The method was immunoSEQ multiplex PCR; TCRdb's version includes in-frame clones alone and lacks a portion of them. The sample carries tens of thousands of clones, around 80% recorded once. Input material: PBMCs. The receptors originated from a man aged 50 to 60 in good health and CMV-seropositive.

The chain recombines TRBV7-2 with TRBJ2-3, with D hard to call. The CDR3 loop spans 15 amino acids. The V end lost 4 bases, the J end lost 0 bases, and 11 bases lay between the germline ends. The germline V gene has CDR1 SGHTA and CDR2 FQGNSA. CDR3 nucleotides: TGTGCCAGCAGCTCAACCTATATTAGCACAGATACGCAGTATTTT. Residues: CASSSTYISTDTQYF.

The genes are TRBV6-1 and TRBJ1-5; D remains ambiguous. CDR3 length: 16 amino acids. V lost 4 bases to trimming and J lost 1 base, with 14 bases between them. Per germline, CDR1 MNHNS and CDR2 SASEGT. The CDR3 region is CASSGPGSESNQPQHF. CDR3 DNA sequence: TGTGCCAGCAGTGGACCGGGTTCCGAGAGCAATCAGCCCCAGCATTTT.

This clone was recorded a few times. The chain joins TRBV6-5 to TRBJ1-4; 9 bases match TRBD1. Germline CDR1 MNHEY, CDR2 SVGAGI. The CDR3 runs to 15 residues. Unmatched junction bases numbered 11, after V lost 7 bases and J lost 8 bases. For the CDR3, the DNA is TGTGCCAGCACCCAGTCCGGGACAGGGCACGAAAAACTGTTTTTT. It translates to CASTQSGTGHEKLFF.

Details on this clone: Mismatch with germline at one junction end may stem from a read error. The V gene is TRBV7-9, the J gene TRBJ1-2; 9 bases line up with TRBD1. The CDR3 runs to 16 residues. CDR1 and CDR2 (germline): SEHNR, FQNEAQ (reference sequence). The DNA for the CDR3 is TGTGCCAGCAGCGTAGCCGGGACAGGGCTTAACTATGGCTACACCTTC. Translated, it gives CASSVAGTGLNYGYTF.

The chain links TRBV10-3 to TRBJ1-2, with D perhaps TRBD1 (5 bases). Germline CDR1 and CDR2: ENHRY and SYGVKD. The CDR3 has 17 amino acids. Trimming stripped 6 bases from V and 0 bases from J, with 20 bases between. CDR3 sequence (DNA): TGTGCCATCAGAGGTTCCCTTTTCGGGGGTGCTAACTATGGCTACACCTTC. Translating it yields CAIRGSLFGGANYGYTF.

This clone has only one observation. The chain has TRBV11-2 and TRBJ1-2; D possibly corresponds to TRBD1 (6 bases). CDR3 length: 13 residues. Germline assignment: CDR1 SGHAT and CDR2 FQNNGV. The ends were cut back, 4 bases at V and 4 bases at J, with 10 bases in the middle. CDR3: CASSSTGFYGYTF. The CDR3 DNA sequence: TGTGCCAGCAGCTCCACAGGGTTCTATGGCTACACCTTC.

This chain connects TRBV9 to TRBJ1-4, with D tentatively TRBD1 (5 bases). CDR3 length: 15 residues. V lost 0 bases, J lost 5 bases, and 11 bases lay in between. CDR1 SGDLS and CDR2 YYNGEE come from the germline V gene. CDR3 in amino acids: CASSVGSGRNEKLFF. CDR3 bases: TGTGCCAGCAGCGTAGGTTCAGGGCGCAATGAAAAACTGTTTTTT.

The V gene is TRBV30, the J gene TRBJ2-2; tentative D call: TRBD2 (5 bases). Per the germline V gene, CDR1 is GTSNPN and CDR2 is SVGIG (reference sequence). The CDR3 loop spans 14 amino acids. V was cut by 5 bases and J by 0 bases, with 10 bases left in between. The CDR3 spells CAWRGSSNTGELFF. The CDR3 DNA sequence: TGTGCCTGGCGCGGGTCCTCGAACACCGGGGAGCTGTTTTTT.

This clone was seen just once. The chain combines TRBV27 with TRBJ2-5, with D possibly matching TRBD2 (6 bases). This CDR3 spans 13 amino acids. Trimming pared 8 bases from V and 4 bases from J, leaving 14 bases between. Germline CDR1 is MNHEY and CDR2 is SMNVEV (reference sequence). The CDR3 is CASRDLRGETQYF. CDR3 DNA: TGTGCCAGCCGAGACTTGCGGGGAGAGACCCAGTACTTC.

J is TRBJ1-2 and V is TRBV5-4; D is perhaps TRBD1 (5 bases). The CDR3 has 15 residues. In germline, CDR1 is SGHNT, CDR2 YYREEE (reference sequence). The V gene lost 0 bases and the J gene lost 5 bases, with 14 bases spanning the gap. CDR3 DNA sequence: TGTGCCAGCAGCTTGGGCGGGGGGGGAGATTATGGCTACACCTTC. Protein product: CASSLGGGGDYGYTF.

The chain's CDR3 is CASSGGVAAQETQYF. DNA of the CDR3: TGTGCCAGCAGCGGGGGGGTAGCGGCACAAGAGACCCAGTACTTC. The J gene is TRBJ2-5, the V gene TRBV11-3, with TRBD2 identical over 7 bases. The germline CDR1 and CDR2 sequences are SGHNT and YENEEA. CDR3 length: 15 residues. Losses at the gene ends were 5 bases for V and 2 bases for J; bases not matched to a gene: 8.

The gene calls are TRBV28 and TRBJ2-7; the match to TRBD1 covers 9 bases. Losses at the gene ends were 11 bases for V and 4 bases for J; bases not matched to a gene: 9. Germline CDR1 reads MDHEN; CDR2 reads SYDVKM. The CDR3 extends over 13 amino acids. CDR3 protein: CAAGSDRGYEQYF. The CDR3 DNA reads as TGTGCCGCAGGCTCGGACAGGGGATACGAGCAGTACTTC.

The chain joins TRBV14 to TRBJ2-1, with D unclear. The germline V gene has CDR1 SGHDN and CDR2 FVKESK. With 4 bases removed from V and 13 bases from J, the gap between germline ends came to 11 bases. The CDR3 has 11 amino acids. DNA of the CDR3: TGTGCCAGCAGCCTAGGCCTAGTCCAGTTCTTC. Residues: CASSLGLVQFF.

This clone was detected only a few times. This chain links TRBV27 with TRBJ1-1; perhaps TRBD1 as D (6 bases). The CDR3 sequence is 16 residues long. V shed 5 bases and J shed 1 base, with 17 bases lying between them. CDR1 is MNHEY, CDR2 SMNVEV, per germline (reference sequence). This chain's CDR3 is CASSPGQRDKNTEAFF. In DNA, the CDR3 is TGTGCCAGCAGTCCCGGACAGAGAGATAAGAACACTGAAGCTTTCTTT.